The 15 T cell receptor beta chains below come from one sample, sequenced in a study of blood T cell repertoires in COVID-19. This table comes from immunoSEQ multiplex PCR, and its TCRdb copy is limited to in-frame clones, with some not included. The sample includes about 180,000 clones, nearly 90% seen only once; the top ten take over 2%. The sequencing sample was made of PBMCs or T cells enriched from blood (not recorded which). These receptors came from a woman aged 40 to 50 with acute COVID-19.

The chain has TRBV2 and TRBJ1-2, with 7 bases aligning to TRBD1. With V trimmed by 4 bases and J by 4 bases, 6 bases remained unmatched. This CDR3 region has 14 residues. Germline values: CDR1 SNHLY, CDR2 FYNNEI. The CDR3 sequence is CASSGAGGGYGYTF. CDR3 DNA: TGTGCCAGCAGTGGGGCAGGGGGTGGCTATGGCTACACCTTC.

The rearrangement joins TRBV13 to TRBJ1-3, with a tentative D call TRBD1 (5 bases). Trimming cost V 0 bases and J 2 bases, with 8 bases left between them. The CDR3 contains 15 residues. From germline, CDR1 is PRHDT and CDR2 FYEKMQ (reference sequence). CDR3 sequence: CASSLGGGAGNTIYF. CDR3 bases: TGTGCCAGCAGCTTAGGTGGGGGGGCTGGAAACACCATATATTTT.

Only one count was recorded for this clone. The CDR3 loop is CSVGRTGTSTDTQYF. The CDR3 DNA reads as TGCAGCGTTGGCCGGACAGGGACAAGCACAGATACGCAGTATTTT. The chain recombines TRBV29-1 with TRBJ2-3, with 8 bases fitting TRBD1. The germline CDR1 and CDR2 sequences are SQVTM and ANQGSEA. Trimming removed 4 bases from V and 0 bases from J; junction bases left unmatched: 6. CDR3 length: 15 residues.

The chain employs TRBV7-2 and TRBJ2-5; TRBD2 agrees at 10 bases. The CDR3 spans 18 residues. Trimming cost V 1 base and J 0 bases; bases outside gene matches: 8. Germline lookup yields CDR1 SGHTA and CDR2 FQGNSA. The CDR3 here is CASSLVVLAGYHQETQYF. CDR3 in DNA: TGTGCCAGCAGCTTAGTAGTACTAGCGGGATATCACCAAGAGACCCAGTACTTC.

The chain combines TRBV7-6 with TRBJ2-3; 14 nucleotides agree with TRBD2. V lost 5 bases and J lost 5; bases outside the gene matches: 9. The CDR3 totals 17 residues. Germline CDR1 reads SGHVS; CDR2 reads FNYEAQ. CDR3 sequence (DNA): TGTGCCAGCAGCCTGGGACTAGCGGGGGAGATCAGAGATACGCAGTATTTT. Translated: CASSLGLAGEIRDTQYF.

The chain couples TRBV7-2 to TRBJ2-7, with 14 bases matching TRBD2. V lost 5 bases, J lost 3 bases, and 12 bases stayed unmatched. The germline V gene has CDR1 SGHTA and CDR2 FQGNSA. This CDR3 has 18 residues. The CDR3 here is CASSPRSGTSGGYYEQYF. DNA of the CDR3: TGTGCCAGCAGCCCCCGCTCCGGGACTAGCGGGGGTTACTACGAGCAGTACTTC.

The gene calls are TRBV3-1 (or the pseudogene TRBV3-2) and TRBJ2-5, with a possible D match to TRBD2 (6 bases). The CDR3 is made up of 15 amino acids. V was pared by 1 base and J by 4 bases, with 13 bases between. CDR1 and CDR2 (germline): LGHDT, YNNKEL (reference sequence). CDR3 protein: CASSQAPGLGETQYF. DNA for the CDR3: TGTGCCAGCAGCCAAGCCCCGGGACTCGGAGAGACCCAGTACTTC.

This chain uses TRBV5-6 with TRBJ1-4, with D tentatively TRBD1 (5 bases). The CDR3 sequence is 17 residues long. Germline loops: CDR1 SGHDT, CDR2 YYEEEE. The ends were cut back, 3 bases at V and 5 bases at J, with 20 bases in the middle. CDR3 DNA: TGTGCCAGCAGCTGGACACGTCCCGCTGGACGCAATGAAAAACTGTTTTTT. Protein: CASSWTRPAGRNEKLFF.

The V and J genes are TRBV2 and TRBJ1-1; D unresolved. Germline V gene data show CDR1 as SNHLY and CDR2 as FYNNEI. This CDR3 contains 9 residues. The V and J ends lost 6 bases and 14 bases respectively, with 10 bases between them. DNA for the CDR3: TGTGCCAGCAGCGAGATGGTGTTCTTT. This translates into CASSEMVFF.

This clone was counted only a few times. This sequence joins TRBV6-5 and TRBJ2-2, with 7 positions matching TRBD2. CDR1 is MNHEY, CDR2 SVGAGI, per germline. The CDR3 has 14 amino acids. J lost 6 bases, V lost 4 bases, and 5 bases had no gene match. CDR3 amino acids: CASSSSTSPGELFF. CDR3 nucleotide sequence: TGTGCCAGCAGTTCCTCGACTAGCCCCGGGGAGCTGTTTTTT.

In its sample, this clone was seen a few times. The chain recombines TRBV24-1 with TRBJ1-6, with 7 bases aligning to TRBD1. The CDR3 contains 16 residues. The germline gives CDR1 KGHDR, CDR2 SFDVKD. V trimming: 7 bases; J trimming: 10 bases; junction bases outside the gene matches: 15. The CDR3 coding sequence is TGTGCCACCAGCCGACAGGGCGCCCAAAATTTGTCACCCCTCCACTTT. Translation: CATSRQGAQNLSPLHF.

The genes are TRBV9 and TRBJ2-1; no definite D call. The CDR3 consists of 12 residues. The V and J ends lost 3 bases and 4 bases respectively, with 5 bases between them. Per germline, CDR1 SGDLS and CDR2 YYNGEE. Here the CDR3 reads CASSAQYNEQFF. CDR3 DNA: TGTGCCAGCAGCGCCCAGTACAATGAGCAGTTCTTC.

The chain links TRBV21-1 to TRBJ1-4; the table's D call of TRBD1 was not tested on the DNA. TRBV21-1 is listed as a pseudogene. The CDR3 loop spans 15 amino acids. The CDR3 nucleotides are TGTGCCAGCAAATACCCCGGACAGGAGAATGAAAAACTGTTTTTT. Translating it yields CASKYPGQENEKLFF.

The rearrangement uses TRBV9 and TRBJ2-2; 7 nucleotides line up with TRBD2. There are 13 residues in the CDR3. Germline assignment: CDR1 SGDLS and CDR2 YYNGEE. V trimming: 4 bases; J trimming: 9 bases; junction bases outside the gene matches: 6. Here the CDR3 reads CASSPLGGWELFF. The CDR3 nucleotides are TGTGCCAGCAGCCCCCTGGGGGGGTGGGAGCTGTTTTTT.

Points on this clone: Relative to the germline gene, one junction end is altered; a read error may explain this. This chain links TRBV7-2 with TRBJ2-1; D perhaps matches TRBD2 (5 bases). Germline CDR1 reads SGHTA; CDR2 reads FQGNSA. The CDR3 spans 14 residues. The CDR3 DNA follows: TGTGCCAGCAGCTTAGGCCGAGGGTACAGTGAGCAGTTCTTC. This translates into CASSLGRGYSEQFF.